These 19 T cell receptor beta chains originate from one sample sequenced in a study of beta chain features in type 1 diabetes. The isolated RNA, all of it, was reverse transcribed, so expressed TCRB transcripts were what got sequenced. TCRdb's table, derived via immunoSEQ multiplex PCR, lists solely in-frame clones and lacks some. Of 810,000 or so clones in the sample, 15% to 20% were seen once. Sequencing was performed on naive CD4+ T cells from blood. The receptors originated from a young woman in good health.

This chain links TRBV4-1 with TRBJ2-1; 8 bases align to TRBD2. CDR3 size: 16 residues. With 1 base clipped from V and 6 bases from J, the junction kept 8 bases outside the gene matches. Germline V gene sequence: CDR1 MGHRA, CDR2 YSYEKL. CDR3 amino acids: CASSQGPSGLLNEQFF. In DNA, the CDR3 is TGCGCCAGCAGCCAAGGTCCTAGCGGGCTTCTCAATGAGCAGTTCTTC.

This clone showed up just a few times. The rearrangement uses TRBV2 and TRBJ2-6; no clear D. Trimming cost V 7 bases and J 0 bases, with 4 bases left between them. The CDR3 runs to 13 residues. Germline CDR1 is SNHLY and CDR2 is FYNNEI. CDR3 sequence (DNA): TGTGCCAGCACACCCTCTGGGGCCAACGTCCTGACTTTC. Encoded protein: CASTPSGANVLTF.

This clone was observed a few times. This chain links TRBV28 with TRBJ2-5, with D maybe TRBD2 (5 bases). The V gene lost 3 bases and the J gene lost 8 bases, with 16 bases spanning the gap. Germline CDR1 MDHEN, CDR2 SYDVKM. CDR3 size: 14 residues. CDR3 region: CASSLAGPMGTQYF. Here the CDR3 DNA reads TGTGCCAGCAGTTTGGCGGGTCCTATGGGAACCCAGTACTTC.

The table lists this clone with a few counts. The CDR3 DNA is TGTGCCAGCAGTGCCGAGTGGGGGAGTTACGAGCAGTACTTC. Amino acids: CASSAEWGSYEQYF. The rearrangement uses TRBV25-1 and TRBJ2-7, with D possibly called TRBD1 or TRBD2 (5 bases each). The V end was cut by 4 bases, the J end by 4 bases, with 14 bases between. The CDR3 runs to 14 residues. Germline V gene lookup returns CDR1 MGHDK and CDR2 SYGVNS.

In nucleotides, the CDR3 is TGCAGCGTCAGACAGGGGGCCCACGAGCAGTACTTC. This codes for CSVRQGAHEQYF. The rearrangement uses TRBV29-1 and TRBJ2-7; the match to TRBD1 covers 10 bases. The V gene's germline CDR1 is SQVTM and CDR2 ANQGSEA. V dropped 6 bases and J dropped 5; count of bases not matched to a gene: 4. CDR3 length: 12 amino acids.

This clone was observed a few times. V and J are TRBV4-3 and TRBJ2-7, with D possibly matching TRBD1 (6 bases). In germline, CDR1 is LGHNA, CDR2 YSLEER. V lost 1 base to trimming and J lost 1 base, with 11 bases between them. The CDR3 length is 15 residues. The CDR3: CASSQAPDRSYEQYF. The CDR3 nucleotides read TGCGCCAGCAGCCAAGCACCGGACAGATCCTACGAGCAGTACTTC.

There are a few counts of this clone. The identical CDR3 is also encoded by other nucleotide sequences in the sample. The chain combines TRBV19 with TRBJ1-1; D is unresolved. The germline CDR1 and CDR2 sequences are LNHDA and SQIVND (reference sequence). This CDR3 has 13 residues. V dropped 3 bases and J dropped 1 base, with 6 bases sitting between them. CDR3 residues: CASSIRGNTEAFF. The CDR3 DNA follows: TGTGCCAGTAGTATTCGCGGGAACACTGAAGCTTTCTTT.

In this sample, this clone turned up a few times. The DNA of the CDR3 is TGTGCCAGCCAGGGGACCGGGGCCTACAATGAGCAGTTCTTC. Translation: CASQGTGAYNEQFF. V and J are TRBV11-2 and TRBJ2-1, with D possibly TRBD1 on 6 matching bases. Germline CDR1 and CDR2: SGHAT and FQNNGV. Trimming cost V 8 bases and J 2 bases, with 13 bases left between them. This CDR3 spans 14 amino acids.

CDR3: CASSKTASTDTQYF. Written as DNA, the CDR3 is TGTGCCAGTAGTAAAACGGCTAGCACAGATACGCAGTATTTT. This chain connects TRBV19 to TRBJ2-3; no firm D call. Germline-derived CDR1 and CDR2 are LNHDA and SQIVND (reference sequence). The CDR3 has 14 residues. The V end was cut by 4 bases, the J end by 0 bases, with 8 bases between.

The chain joins TRBV2 to TRBJ1-1, with a possible D match to TRBD1 (6 bases). The ends were cut back, 6 bases at V and 4 bases at J, with 15 bases in the middle. Germline V gives CDR1 SNHLY, CDR2 FYNNEI. The CDR3 extends over 14 amino acids. As DNA, the CDR3 is TGTGCCAGCAGACAGGGAGGGAAGTTCACTGAAGCTTTCTTT. As protein: CASRQGGKFTEAFF.

The genes are TRBV7-9 and TRBJ1-3; D unclear. The germline CDR1 and CDR2 sequences are SEHNR and FQNEAQ (reference sequence). The CDR3 totals 17 residues. Trimming shortened V by 1 base and J by 0 bases, and 13 bases separated the two germline ends. The CDR3 loop reads CASSLVVGRLSGNTIYF. The DNA for the CDR3 is TGTGCCAGCAGCTTAGTAGTAGGCCGTCTCTCTGGAAACACCATATATTTT.

The chain links TRBV7-2 to TRBJ1-2; D unclear. With 5 bases removed from V and 4 bases from J, the gap between germline ends came to 17 bases. From germline, CDR1 is SGHTA and CDR2 FQGNSA. This CDR3 contains 15 residues. CDR3 in DNA: TGTGCCAGCAGCCTGAACCCAGGCAGGTCCTATGGCTACACCTTC. Residues: CASSLNPGRSYGYTF. Variable domain in full (rest from reference TRBV7-2 and TRBJ1-2): GAGVSQSPSNKVTEKGKDVELRCDPISGHTALYWYRQSLGQGLEFLIYFQGNSAPDKSGLPSDRFSAERTGGSVSTLTIQRTQQEDSAVYLCASSLNPGRSYGYTFGSGTRLTVV.

There are a few counts of this clone. This chain connects TRBV6-5 to TRBJ2-3; D is possibly TRBD2 (5 bases). V shed 6 bases and J shed 6 bases, with 16 bases lying between them. Germline loops: CDR1 MNHEY, CDR2 SVGAGI. The CDR3 has 14 residues. The CDR3 DNA reads as TGTGCCAGCAGCCAGGATGGGAGCTGGGATACGCAGTATTTT. It yields the protein CASSQDGSWDTQYF.

This clone has ten or more counts. The chain uses TRBV21-1 and TRBJ2-1; the table's D call TRBD2 went unverified against the DNA. TRBV21-1 is tagged as a pseudogene. CDR3 size: 15 residues. In DNA, the CDR3 is TGTGCCAGCAGCAAAGGTCTAGCCCGATACAATGAGCAGTTCTTC. Protein sequence: CASSKGLARYNEQFF.

The rearrangement links TRBV9 to TRBJ1-2, with TRBD1 identical over 11 bases. The V gene's germline CDR1 is SGDLS and CDR2 YYNGEE. The CDR3 contains 17 residues. V lost 2 bases to trimming and J lost 3 bases; unmatched junction nucleotides: 9. The CDR3 loop reads CASSVSPGQGVHYGYTF. In nucleotides, the CDR3 is TGTGCCAGCAGCGTCTCGCCGGGACAGGGGGTCCACTATGGCTACACCTTC.

The CDR3 DNA sequence: TGTGCCAGCAGTTTAGCGGGAGGGTTCGGCTACGAGCAGTACTTC. It codes for CASSLAGGFGYEQYF. The chain combines TRBV28 with TRBJ2-5; the match to TRBD2 covers 9 bases. Near its end, the DNA agrees better with TRBJ2-7, so the J call may be wrong. Per germline, CDR1 MDHEN and CDR2 SYDVKM. The CDR3 covers 15 residues.

This chain links TRBV7-8 with TRBJ2-1; a possible D gene is TRBD2 (6 bases). Germline V lookup: CDR1 SGHVS, CDR2 FQNEAQ. CDR3 length: 13 amino acids. With 8 bases removed from V and 10 bases from J, the gap between germline ends came to 18 bases. CDR3 nucleotide sequence: TGTGCCAGCGGGTGGCTAGCGACTTCCGAGCAGTTCTTC. Translating gives CASGWLATSEQFF.

V gene TRBV7-3 combines with J gene TRBJ1-5; D remains ambiguous. Germline V gives CDR1 SGHTA, CDR2 FQGTGA. The ends were cut back, 0 bases at V and 8 bases at J, with 8 bases in the middle. The length of the CDR3 is 13 residues. CDR3 coding DNA: TGTGCCAGCAGCTTAACAGGATTGGAGCCCCAGCATTTT. Its translation: CASSLTGLEPQHF. The full variable domain, completed using reference TRBV7-3 and TRBJ1-5, is GAGVSQTPSNKVTEKGKYVELRCDPISGHTALYWYRQSLGQGPEFLIYFQGTGAADDSGLPNDRFFAVRPEGSVSTLKIQRTERGDSAVYLCASSLTGLEPQHFGDGTRLSIL.

This chain uses TRBV7-2 with TRBJ2-3, with 7 bases matching TRBD2. The germline V gene encodes CDR1 SGHTA and CDR2 FQGNSA. The J segment lost 7 bases and the V segment lost 1 base, leaving 14 bases of the junction unmatched. This CDR3 comprises 17 residues. CDR3 loop: CASSLVHAGGSRNTQYF. The CDR3 DNA reads as TGTGCCAGCAGCTTAGTACATGCCGGCGGGAGTCGGAATACGCAGTATTTT.